This TCR beta chain derives from a study of CD8+CD57+ T cells in acquired aplastic anemia. Study information: DNA from sorted CD4+ and CD8+ cells averaged roughly 3.2 ug. Whole-study results and caveats: Over 25 CD8+ CDR3 sequences occurred in both the patients and the controls.

Trimming shortened V by 6 bases and J by 5 bases, and 13 bases separated the two germline ends. The CDR3 runs to 14 residues. Germline lookup yields CDR1 LGHNA and CDR2 YSLEER. Concerning this clonotype: The antigen is not known.

The use of genomic DNA as template underpinned the TCR beta VDJ and CDR3 profiling. TCRdb passed the reads through MiXCR, listing each CDR3 protein once. The sample includes 400,000 to 450,000 distinct CDR3 sequences, 55% to 70% seen only once; the top ten take 3.5% to 4.5%. The chain has TRBV4-3 and TRBJ2-2, with D unresolved. Sequencing was carried out using sorted CD4+, CD8+, or CD8+CD57+ T cells (not recorded which) from PBMCs. The source is a human donor in good health, serving as a control. CDR3 loop: CASSGSSGTGELFF. CDR3 coding DNA: TGCGCCAGCAGTGGAAGTTCAGGTACCGGGGAGCTGTTTTTT.